This T cell receptor (beta chain) was sequenced for a study of cytomegalovirus exposure and HLA in healthy donors. For the study at large: An early data release held some 89 million unique TCRs from HLA-typed donors.

A multiplex PCR was run with 60 Vbeta primers and 13 Jbeta primers. Produced via immunoSEQ multiplex PCR; TCRdb's table is partial and in-frame only. The table shows 130,000 or so clones, with 6.5% to 9.5% occurring only once. General study findings and limits: Presence/absence analyses assumed roughly uniform sequencing depth across donors. In a later analysis, a missense DCLRE1C variant was linked to TCR beta V- and J-gene trimming. According to a later analysis, donors in an Asian-associated ancestry cluster reportedly had fewer N-insertions than the 666-donor mean.

In the case of this clone: The antigen remains unidentified.

The CDR3 is 18 amino acids. CDR1 is SGDLS, CDR2 YYNGEE, per germline. J gave up 1 base and V 1 base, and 9 bases lay outside the gene matches. The sample consisted of PBMCs. The chain couples TRBV9 to TRBJ2-3; TRBD2 matches at 10 bases. This sequence was found in a man aged 40-55 years in good health and CMV-seronegative. This chain's CDR3 is CASSVPSGGRLGTDTQYF. The CDR3 DNA reads as TGTGCCAGCAGCGTACCTAGCGGGGGCCGTCTGGGCACAGATACGCAGTATTTT. The full variable domain, in which reference TRBV9 and TRBJ2-3 provide the parts outside the CDR3, is DSGVTQTPKHLITATGQRVTLRCSPRSGDLSVYWYQQSLDQGLQFLIQYYNGEERAKGNILERFSAQQFPDLHSELNLSSLELGDSALYFCASSVPSGGRLGTDTQYFGPGTRLTVL.